One and the same sample provided the 26 T cell receptor beta chains below, sequenced in a study of PD-L1 blockade in urothelial cancer. Data came from immunoSEQ multiplex PCR; TCRdb stores just in-frame clones and leaves some out. The sample carries 25,000 to 30,000 clones, approximately 80% recorded once. Time point reported: peripheral blood 6 weeks after treatment start. The sequencing here drew on PBMCs, taken around atezolizumab (anti-PD-L1) treatment. The receptor set was obtained from a man aged 65 to 85 with urothelial cancer.

The chain combines TRBV7-3 with TRBJ1-1, with D possibly being TRBD1 (6 bases). Germline CDR1 and CDR2: SGHTA and FQGTGA. The CDR3 has 13 residues. V lost 0 bases and J lost 7, with 9 bases in between. The CDR3 protein is CASSLTGQGEAFF. CDR3 sequence (DNA): TGTGCCAGCAGCTTAACGGGACAAGGTGAAGCTTTCTTT.

This clone was seen just once. V is TRBV7-2 and J is TRBJ1-2; unclear D gene. This CDR3 comprises 15 residues. Trimming removed 5 bases at V and 8 bases at J, with 21 bases between. Germline CDR1 SGHTA, CDR2 FQGNSA. The CDR3 sequence: CASSHSARPGNGYTF. Written as DNA, the CDR3 is TGTGCCAGCAGCCATAGTGCCCGCCCGGGTAACGGCTACACCTTC.

This chain's CDR3 is CASSQFERQENFWSPLHF. The CDR3 coding sequence is TGCGCCAGCAGTCAATTTGAGAGACAGGAGAACTTTTGGTCACCCCTCCACTTT. This chain connects TRBV23-1 to TRBJ1-6; D is possibly TRBD1 (6 bases). TRBV23-1 has ORF status, its function being uncertain. Trimming took off 1 base at V and 10 bases at J, with 23 bases between the two ends. This CDR3 has 18 residues.

The gene calls are TRBV25-1 and TRBJ1-1; 7 nucleotides match TRBD1. CDR1 is MGHDK, CDR2 SYGVNS, per germline. V was pared by 8 bases and J by 2 bases, with 5 bases of the junction left unmatched. CDR3 length: 13 residues. CDR3 residues: CASCGTANTEAFF. The CDR3 DNA reads TGTGCCAGCTGCGGGACAGCTAACACTGAAGCTTTCTTT.

The rearrangement links TRBV19 to TRBJ1-1; 8 nucleotides line up with TRBD1. The junction had 11 bases not matched to a gene; V was cut back by 5 bases and J by 6 bases. The CDR3 has 15 amino acids. CDR1 LNHDA and CDR2 SQIVND come from the germline V gene (reference sequence). The CDR3 DNA reads as TGTGCCAGTAGTCACTCGGGACAGGCGGTACCTGAAGCTTTCTTT. Protein: CASSHSGQAVPEAFF. The full variable domain, in which reference TRBV19 and TRBJ1-1 provide the parts outside the CDR3, is DGGITQSPKYLFRKEGQNVTLSCEQNLNHDAMYWYRQDPGQGLRLIYYSQIVNDFQKGDIAEGYSVSREKKESFPLTVTSAQKNPTAFYLCASSHSGQAVPEAFFGQGTRLTVV.

V usage is TRBV28 and J usage is TRBJ2-5, with 8 bases fitting TRBD2. V was clipped by 8 bases and J by 5 bases; unmatched bases: 7. This CDR3 spans 13 amino acids. Germline lookup yields CDR1 MDHEN and CDR2 SYDVKM. DNA for the CDR3: TGTGCCAGCGTGGGCGGGGGGCTTGAGACCCAGTACTTC. It encodes CASVGGGLETQYF.

This rearrangement joins TRBV4-2 to TRBJ1-1; the D gene is possibly TRBD1 (6 bases). This CDR3 spans 14 amino acids. Germline V CDR1 and CDR2: LGHNA, YNFKEQ. Trimming shortened V by 0 bases and J by 1 base, and 6 bases separated the two germline ends. The DNA for the CDR3 is TGTGCCAGCAGCCAAGAACAGGGGAACACTGAAGCTTTCTTT. Protein sequence: CASSQEQGNTEAFF.

This rearrangement joins TRBV5-1 to TRBJ2-7, with TRBD1 matching 7 bases. V shed 0 bases, J shed 9 bases, and the junction held 6 bases outside the gene matches. The germline CDR1 and CDR2 sequences are SGHRS and YFSETQ. The CDR3 has 13 residues. The CDR3 DNA reads as TGCGCCAGCAGCTTGGGGCAGGGGGTGGGGCAGTACTTC. Translated, it gives CASSLGQGVGQYF.

The chain combines TRBV28 with TRBJ2-7; D remains ambiguous. V lost 6 bases, J lost 4 bases, and 7 bases lay in between. The CDR3 is 11 residues long. Germline V gene sequence: CDR1 MDHEN, CDR2 SYDVKM. CDR3 nucleotide sequence: TGTGCCAGCAGGGTCCGGTACGAGCAGTACTTC. It specifies CASRVRYEQYF.

The J gene is TRBJ2-1, the V gene TRBV9; D call uncertain. The CDR3 has 14 amino acids. Germline V lookup: CDR1 SGDLS, CDR2 YYNGEE. V dropped 3 bases and J dropped 6 bases, with 13 bases sitting between them. The CDR3 spells CASSEISGGNEQFF. CDR3 bases: TGTGCCAGCAGCGAGATTTCGGGTGGCAATGAGCAGTTCTTC.

This chain uses TRBV15 with TRBJ2-7, with D possibly matching TRBD2 (5 bases). V was trimmed by 0 bases and J by 6 bases, leaving 12 bases between them. CDR1 and CDR2 from the germline V gene are LNHNV and YYDKDF (reference sequence). The CDR3 runs 14 residues. The CDR3 reads CATSRDGGFAEQYF. The DNA of the CDR3 is TGTGCCACCAGCAGAGATGGCGGGTTCGCCGAGCAGTACTTC.

The chain links TRBV7-8 to TRBJ1-1; a weak D match, TRBD1 (5 bases). Deletions cut 5 bases from V and 1 base from J, with 14 bases between. There are 15 residues in the CDR3. CDR1 is SGHVS, CDR2 FQNEAQ, per germline. CDR3 in DNA: TGTGCCAGCAGCCCTTCTGGGGCACCGAACACTGAAGCTTTCTTT. Translation gives CASSPSGAPNTEAFF. The entire variable domain, with the rest obtained from reference TRBV7-8 and TRBJ1-1, is as follows: GAGVSQSPRYKVAKRGQDVALRCDPISGHVSLFWYQQALGQGPEFLTYFQNEAQLDKSGLPSDRFFAERPEGSVSTLKIQRTQQEDSAVYLCASSPSGAPNTEAFFGQGTRLTVV.

This chain's CDR3 is CASSMDGNYGYTF. DNA of the CDR3: TGCGCCAGCAGCATGGACGGGAACTATGGCTACACCTTC. The chain has TRBV5-1 and TRBJ1-2; D uncertain. Trimming pared 4 bases from V and 2 bases from J, leaving 9 bases between. Germline values: CDR1 SGHRS, CDR2 YFSETQ. The CDR3 runs 13 residues.

The CDR3 DNA sequence: TGCAGCGTAACGGACAGGGGCGGCTACACCTTC. As protein: CSVTDRGGYTF. The rearrangement links TRBV29-1 to TRBJ1-2; 9 nucleotides align to TRBD1. The CDR3 runs to 11 residues. The V segment lost 6 bases and the J segment 8 bases; nucleotides outside the gene matches: 4. The germline gives CDR1 SQVTM, CDR2 ANQGSEA.

The chain has TRBV5-5 and TRBJ2-6; D is perhaps TRBD1 (6 bases). CDR1 SGHKS and CDR2 YYEKEE come from the germline V gene (reference sequence). Trimming pared 4 bases from V and 3 bases from J, leaving 11 bases between. CDR3 size: 15 residues. The CDR3 DNA reads as TGTGCCAGCAGCCCGAAGGGGGATGGGGCCAACGTCCTGACTTTC. Its protein product is CASSPKGDGANVLTF.

The chain recombines TRBV4-1 with TRBJ2-1; 12 bases agree with TRBD2. The V and J ends lost 8 bases and 4 bases, in that order; junction bases with no gene match: 9. CDR3 length: 16 amino acids. CDR1 is MGHRA and CDR2 is YSYEKL in the germline V gene. CDR3 loop: CASLDPGLAGYNEQFF. Here the CDR3 DNA reads TGCGCCAGCCTTGATCCGGGACTAGCGGGTTACAATGAGCAGTTCTTC.

The chain links TRBV5-4 to TRBJ2-6; 7 nucleotides line up with TRBD1. The CDR3 runs to 17 residues. V gave up 4 bases and J gave up 1 base; unmatched junction bases: 8. The germline V gene encodes CDR1 SGHNT and CDR2 YYREEE (reference sequence). CDR3: CASSQGGSFSGANVLTF. CDR3 DNA: TGTGCCAGCAGCCAAGGGGGCTCGTTTTCTGGGGCCAACGTCCTGACTTTC.

The chain couples TRBV6-1 to TRBJ2-1; 8 nucleotides align to TRBD2. V gave up 5 bases and J gave up 0 bases; unmatched junction bases: 6. The CDR3 is 16 amino acids. Germline values: CDR1 MNHNS, CDR2 SASEGT. CDR3 DNA sequence: TGTGCCAGCAGTCAAGGCGGGGGGTTCTCCTACAATGAGCAGTTCTTC. Its translation is CASSQGGGFSYNEQFF.

The V and J genes are TRBV7-6 and TRBJ2-7, with a weak D call TRBD1 (6 bases). The germline V gene encodes CDR1 SGHVS and CDR2 FNYEAQ. The CDR3 is made up of 15 amino acids. Trimming removed 4 bases from V and 2 bases from J, with 15 bases in between. CDR3 region: CASSSSQGSAYEQYF. Here the CDR3 DNA reads TGTGCCAGCAGCTCCTCACAGGGATCCGCCTACGAGCAGTACTTC.

This sequence joins TRBV7-6 and TRBJ2-3; 14 bases agree with TRBD2. Germline-derived CDR1 and CDR2 are SGHVS and FNYEAQ. The CDR3 spans 16 residues. Losses at the gene ends were 3 bases for V and 3 bases for J; bases not matched to a gene: 2. This CDR3 reads CASSLGTSGGTDTQYF. CDR3 DNA sequence: TGTGCCAGCAGCTTGGGGACTAGCGGGGGTACAGATACGCAGTATTTT.

The chain has TRBV4-3 and TRBJ2-3; 11 nucleotides agree with TRBD2. Germline loops: CDR1 LGHNA, CDR2 YSLEER. CDR3 size: 21 residues. J gave up 3 bases and V 4 bases, and 21 bases lay outside the gene matches. This chain's CDR3 is CASSRTLAGGPRPLVTDTQYF. The DNA for the CDR3 is TGCGCCAGCAGCCGAACGCTAGCGGGGGGACCACGCCCCTTAGTTACAGATACGCAGTATTTT.

The chain employs TRBV5-1 and TRBJ2-7, with 7 bases identical to TRBD1. This CDR3 comprises 15 residues. V lost 1 base and J lost 4; bases outside the gene matches: 8. CDR1 and CDR2 (germline): SGHRS, YFSETQ. CDR3 loop: CASSLRPGQTYEQYF. The CDR3 bases are TGCGCCAGCAGCTTGAGGCCGGGACAGACTTACGAGCAGTACTTC.

This clone was counted a few times. This chain joins TRBV19 and TRBJ2-1; TRBD1 matches at 8 bases. The CDR3 is made up of 15 amino acids. Germline loops: CDR1 LNHDA, CDR2 SQIVND (reference sequence). Germline trimming cut 7 bases from V and 11 bases from J; bases unmatched to any gene: 16. Here the CDR3 DNA reads TGTGCCAGTAAAAAGGGACAGGTCGGGATTCAAAAGCAGTTCTTC. Its translation is CASKKGQVGIQKQFF.

There are a few counts of this clone. The chain uses TRBV6-1 and TRBJ1-3, with a weak D call TRBD1 (5 bases). Deletions cut 2 bases from V and 5 bases from J, with 19 bases between. From germline, CDR1 is MNHNS and CDR2 SASEGT. CDR3 size: 17 residues. The CDR3 region is CASSESTGGGVRNTIYF. CDR3 in DNA: TGTGCCAGCAGTGAAAGTACCGGGGGAGGGGTGAGAAACACCATATATTTT.

This chain links TRBV28 with TRBJ1-5; D gene uncertain. Trimming pared 7 bases from V and 0 bases from J, leaving 10 bases between. Germline lookup yields CDR1 MDHEN and CDR2 SYDVKM. The CDR3 runs to 14 residues. The CDR3 is CASTYSYSNQPQHF. CDR3 DNA: TGTGCCAGCACCTACTCGTATAGCAATCAGCCCCAGCATTTT.

The chain has TRBV27 and TRBJ2-7; 9 nucleotides line up with TRBD2. Germline V gives CDR1 MNHEY, CDR2 SMNVEV (reference sequence). This CDR3 spans 15 amino acids. After removal of 1 base from V and 2 bases from J, the junction contained 3 bases not matched to a gene. The DNA of the CDR3 is TGTGCCAGCAGTTTATTTCTAGCGGGGACCTACGAGCAGTACTTC. Its protein product is CASSLFLAGTYEQYF.